These 23 T cell receptor beta chains were all obtained from the same sample, sequenced in a study of shared clonotypes between healthy human individuals (dated by TCRdb to the early 2020s). CD8 naive samples consisted of CD45RO-negative cells that were positively selected for CCR7, yielding a CD45RA+CCR7+ population without TemRA cells. The method behind the library was the immunoSEQ multiplex PCR assay. TCRdb retrieved this table from immuneACCESS and kept in-frame rearrangements only. Not all clones are present; in checked studies, unresolved V genes account for under half, and no reason is known for the remainder. In all, the sample holds roughly 810,000 clones, and around 96% of those were seen once. The ten largest account for about 0.21% of the sample. Sequencing used naive CD8+ T cells sorted from blood. Taken with the paper, the label for cell subset or site translates to: CD45RA+CCR7+. The receptors derive from a man aged 25 to 45 in good health.

This chain connects TRBV7-9 to TRBJ1-1; D possibly corresponds to TRBD1 (6 bases). The CDR3 length is 16 residues. Trimming took off 2 bases at V and 1 base at J, with 14 bases between the two ends. Germline V gene lookup returns CDR1 SEHNR and CDR2 FQNEAQ (reference sequence). As DNA, the CDR3 is TGTGCCAGCAGCTTATTGGGACAAGGCTGGAACACTGAAGCTTTCTTT. This codes for CASSLLGQGWNTEAFF. The full variable domain, rest sourced from reference TRBV7-9 and TRBJ1-1, is DTGVSQNPRHKITKRGQNVTFRCDPISEHNRLYWYRQTLGQGPEFLTYFQNEAQLEKSRLLSDRFSAERPKGSFSTLEIQRTEQGDSAMYLCASSLLGQGWNTEAFFGQGTRLTVV.

This sequence joins TRBV6-5 and TRBJ1-2; D is undetermined. The V gene lost 4 bases and the J gene lost 11 bases, with 17 bases spanning the gap. The CDR3 totals 13 residues. Germline CDR1 reads MNHEY; CDR2 reads SVGAGI. CDR3 in amino acids: CASSWAKSSWYTF. As DNA, the CDR3 is TGTGCCAGCAGTTGGGCCAAAAGTTCCTGGTACACCTTC.

This sequence joins TRBV29-1 and TRBJ2-7, with a weak D call TRBD2 (7 bases). Germline V gives CDR1 SQVTM, CDR2 ANQGSEA. The germline V and J ends were trimmed by 0 bases and 3 bases, with 24 bases remaining between them. The CDR3 is made up of 18 amino acids. CDR3 bases: TGCAGCGTTGAAGAGGGGGGCGAAAATGGCGGGAGATACTACGAGCAGTACTTC. It codes for CSVEEGGENGGRYYEQYF.

This chain connects TRBV10-2 to TRBJ2-1, with D perhaps matching TRBD2 (5 bases). The CDR3 covers 15 residues. Between the trimmed V and J ends, which lost 7 bases and 0 bases, there was a span of 13 bases. Germline lookup yields CDR1 WSHSY and CDR2 SAAADI. The CDR3 protein is CASTPTGSSYNEQFF. DNA of the CDR3: TGCGCCAGCACCCCCACTGGGAGCTCCTACAATGAGCAGTTCTTC.

This clone was seen once. The same CDR3 arises from other DNA sequences in this sample as well. The rearrangement links TRBV11-2 to TRBJ2-7; weak D call: TRBD2 (6 bases). CDR3 length equals 13 residues. The germline CDR1 and CDR2 sequences are SGHAT and FQNNGV. The ends were cut back, 0 bases at V and 4 bases at J, with 7 bases in the middle. CDR3 nucleotide sequence: TGTGCCAGCAGCTTAGAGGAGGGGTACGAGCAGTACTTC. Amino acids: CASSLEEGYEQYF.

V gene TRBV28 combines with J gene TRBJ1-5; D remains ambiguous. The CDR3 is 12 residues long. The V end was cut by 6 bases, the J end by 4 bases, with 7 bases between. Germline V CDR1 and CDR2: MDHEN, SYDVKM. For the CDR3, the DNA is TGTGCCAGCAGCCCAGAAAATCAGCCCCAGCATTTT. Residues: CASSPENQPQHF. The full variable domain, completed using reference TRBV28 and TRBJ1-5, is DVKVTQSSRYLVKRTGEKVFLECVQDMDHENMFWYRQDPGLGLRLIYFSYDVKMKEKGDIPEGYSVSREKKERFSLILESASTNQTSMYLCASSPENQPQHFGDGTRLSIL.

The gene calls are TRBV28 and TRBJ1-4; a possible D gene is TRBD1 (6 bases). The V end lost 5 bases, the J end lost 1 base, and 14 bases lay between the germline ends. This CDR3 is built from 16 residues. The V gene's germline CDR1 is MDHEN and CDR2 SYDVKM. The CDR3: CASSHRVLRTNEKLFF. The CDR3 nucleotides are TGTGCCAGCAGTCACAGGGTATTACGAACTAATGAAAAACTGTTTTTT. The full variable domain, its missing parts supplied by reference TRBV28 and TRBJ1-4, is DVKVTQSSRYLVKRTGEKVFLECVQDMDHENMFWYRQDPGLGLRLIYFSYDVKMKEKGDIPEGYSVSREKKERFSLILESASTNQTSMYLCASSHRVLRTNEKLFFGSGTQLSVL.

The chain carries TRBV4-3 and TRBJ2-7, with 7 positions matching TRBD1. Per the germline V gene, CDR1 is LGHNA and CDR2 is YSLEER. Trimming cost V 4 bases and J 2 bases; bases outside gene matches: 5. The CDR3 runs to 14 residues. This CDR3 is CASSPRQGAYEQYF. The CDR3 DNA is TGCGCCAGCAGCCCGAGACAGGGCGCCTACGAGCAGTACTTC.

In regard to this clone: The same CDR3 also results from other DNA sequences found in this sample. CDR3 nucleotide sequence: TGTGCCAGCAGCTCCCGGGACAGGGCCTACGAGCAGTACTTC. This codes for CASSSRDRAYEQYF. The genes are TRBV7-9 and TRBJ2-7, with TRBD1 identical over 9 bases. This CDR3 has 14 amino acids. CDR1 SEHNR and CDR2 FQNEAQ come from the germline V gene (reference sequence). With V trimmed by 4 bases and J by 2 bases, 3 bases remained unmatched.

The chain uses TRBV11-2 and TRBJ2-1; tentative D call: TRBD2 (5 bases). V was clipped by 1 base and J by 1 base, with 8 bases between them. Germline V gives CDR1 SGHAT, CDR2 FQNNGV. The CDR3 runs to 15 residues. The CDR3 DNA is TGTGCCAGCAGCTTAGCCGGGATATCCTACAATGAGCAGTTCTTC. Translating it yields CASSLAGISYNEQFF.

This chain links TRBV2 with TRBJ1-1; no reliable D call. V dropped 8 bases and J dropped 1 base, with 11 bases sitting between them. Per germline, CDR1 SNHLY and CDR2 FYNNEI. The CDR3 extends over 13 amino acids. CDR3 region: CASGQFGNTEAFF. CDR3 in DNA: TGTGCCAGCGGGCAATTCGGGAACACTGAAGCTTTCTTT. Filled out from reference TRBV2 and TRBJ1-1, the complete variable domain reads EPEVTQTPSHQVTQMGQEVILRCVPISNHLYFYWYRQILGQKVEFLVSFYNNEISEKSEIFDDQFSVERPDGSNFTLKIRSTKLEDSAMYFCASGQFGNTEAFFGQGTRLTVV.

The rearrangement uses TRBV28 and TRBJ2-1; D is ambiguous. Deletions cut 2 bases from V and 0 bases from J, with 26 bases between. Per the germline V gene, CDR1 is MDHEN and CDR2 is SYDVKM. The CDR3 totals 21 residues. CDR3 sequence (DNA): TGTGCCAGCAGTTTACCCCCTCGTCCCCCTGGGAATGCAAGCTCCTACAATGAGCAGTTCTTC. This gives the protein CASSLPPRPPGNASSYNEQFF. The full variable domain, in which reference TRBV28 and TRBJ2-1 provide the parts outside the CDR3, is DVKVTQSSRYLVKRTGEKVFLECVQDMDHENMFWYRQDPGLGLRLIYFSYDVKMKEKGDIPEGYSVSREKKERFSLILESASTNQTSMYLCASSLPPRPPGNASSYNEQFFGPGTRLTVL.

V gene TRBV18 combines with J gene TRBJ2-7; 7 bases map to TRBD1. Germline V CDR1 and CDR2: KGHSH, LQKENI. There are 15 residues in the CDR3. Losses at the gene ends were 3 bases for V and 2 bases for J; bases not matched to a gene: 7. CDR3: CASSPYRGIAYEQYF. CDR3 in DNA: TGTGCCAGCTCACCCTACAGGGGAATAGCCTACGAGCAGTACTTC. The complete variable domain, with remaining parts taken from reference TRBV18 and TRBJ2-7, reads NAGVMQNPRHLVRRRGQEARLRCSPMKGHSHVYWYRQLPEEGLKFMVYLQKENIIDESGMPKERFSAEFPKEGPSILRIQQVVRGDSAAYFCASSPYRGIAYEQYFGPGTRLTVT.

The rearrangement uses TRBV7-9 and TRBJ1-2; D is unresolved. V was clipped by 6 bases and J by 5 bases, with 10 bases between them. CDR3 length: 12 amino acids. Germline lookup yields CDR1 SEHNR and CDR2 FQNEAQ (reference sequence). This chain's CDR3 is CASRLDSYGYTF. CDR3 nucleotides: TGTGCCAGCAGGTTGGACTCGTATGGCTACACCTTC.

This chain uses TRBV11-3 with TRBJ2-5, with a possible D match to TRBD1 (6 bases). Germline V gene data show CDR1 as SGHNT and CDR2 as YENEEA. The length of the CDR3 is 13 residues. The ends were cut back, 5 bases at V and 4 bases at J, with 11 bases in the middle. CDR3 region: CASSTQQGETQYF. CDR3 DNA sequence: TGTGCCAGCAGCACACAACAGGGAGAGACCCAGTACTTC.

The chain couples TRBV5-1 to TRBJ2-7, with D tentatively TRBD2 (6 bases). The CDR3 covers 22 residues. Trimming cost V 4 bases and J 3 bases, with 38 bases left between them. The germline gives CDR1 SGHRS, CDR2 YFSETQ. The CDR3 sequence is CASSGGIQRGYWTMGTDYEQYF. CDR3 DNA sequence: TGCGCCAGCAGCGGAGGGATACAGCGCGGATACTGGACAATGGGGACGGACTACGAGCAGTACTTC.

This chain joins TRBV7-9 and TRBJ2-1, with 9 bases identical to TRBD1. This CDR3 comprises 16 residues. Per germline, CDR1 SEHNR and CDR2 FQNEAQ (reference sequence). V trimming: 5 bases; J trimming: 8 bases; junction bases outside the gene matches: 13. The CDR3 nucleotides read TGTGCCAGCAGCCCCCAAGGACAGGGGAGTTGGTATGAGCAGTTCTTC. Residues: CASSPQGQGSWYEQFF.

J is TRBJ2-7 and V is TRBV6-5; D remains ambiguous. The CDR3 consists of 13 residues. V was shortened by 2 bases and J by 2 bases, with 7 bases between the two germline ends. Germline V CDR1 and CDR2: MNHEY, SVGAGI. The CDR3 region has the DNA TGTGCCAGCAGTTACCACAAGACCTACGAGCAGTACTTC. Amino acid sequence: CASSYHKTYEQYF.

CDR3 residues: CASGSAHGYTF. CDR3 in DNA: TGTGCCAGCGGAAGCGCCCATGGCTACACCTTC. This chain joins TRBV9 and TRBJ1-2; D unresolved. Trimming removed 7 bases from V and 6 bases from J, with 10 bases in between. This CDR3 is 11 amino acids long. Germline V gene sequence: CDR1 SGDLS, CDR2 YYNGEE.

The rearrangement links TRBV7-9 to TRBJ2-7; D remains unclear. Germline V CDR1 and CDR2: SEHNR, FQNEAQ (reference sequence). This CDR3 contains 12 residues. Trimming cost V 2 bases and J 6 bases, with 8 bases left between them. The CDR3 protein is CASSLSVPEQYF. CDR3 nucleotide sequence: TGTGCCAGCAGCTTATCGGTCCCCGAGCAGTACTTC. Full variable domain (missing parts from reference TRBV7-9 and TRBJ2-7): DTGVSQNPRHKITKRGQNVTFRCDPISEHNRLYWYRQTLGQGPEFLTYFQNEAQLEKSRLLSDRFSAERPKGSFSTLEIQRTEQGDSAMYLCASSLSVPEQYFGPGTRLTVT.

This clone has only one observation. V usage is TRBV27 and J usage is TRBJ1-5; no reliable D call. The germline V gene has CDR1 MNHEY and CDR2 SMNVEV (reference sequence). V dropped 11 bases and J dropped 3 bases, with 11 bases sitting between them. This CDR3 has 12 residues. Here the CDR3 reads CASGVLNQPQHF. In nucleotides, the CDR3 is TGTGCCTCGGGAGTACTCAATCAGCCCCAGCATTTT.

A word on this clone: Other DNA sequences of this sample code for an identical CDR3. The chain joins TRBV5-6 to TRBJ2-7; D not resolved. Trimming shortened V by 0 bases and J by 1 base, and 8 bases separated the two germline ends. Germline CDR1 and CDR2: SGHDT and YYEEEE. The CDR3 extends over 14 amino acids. The CDR3 here is CASSLAGGSYEQYF. CDR3 nucleotides: TGTGCCAGCAGCTTGGCTGGCGGATCCTACGAGCAGTACTTC.

V gene TRBV4-1 combines with J gene TRBJ1-1; D may be TRBD1 (6 bases). Trimming took off 4 bases at V and 3 bases at J, with 9 bases between the two ends. Looked up from germline, CDR1 is MGHRA and CDR2 is YSYEKL. The CDR3 runs 13 residues. Here the CDR3 reads CASSPRQDTEAFF. DNA of the CDR3: TGCGCCAGCAGCCCCCGACAGGACACTGAAGCTTTCTTT.